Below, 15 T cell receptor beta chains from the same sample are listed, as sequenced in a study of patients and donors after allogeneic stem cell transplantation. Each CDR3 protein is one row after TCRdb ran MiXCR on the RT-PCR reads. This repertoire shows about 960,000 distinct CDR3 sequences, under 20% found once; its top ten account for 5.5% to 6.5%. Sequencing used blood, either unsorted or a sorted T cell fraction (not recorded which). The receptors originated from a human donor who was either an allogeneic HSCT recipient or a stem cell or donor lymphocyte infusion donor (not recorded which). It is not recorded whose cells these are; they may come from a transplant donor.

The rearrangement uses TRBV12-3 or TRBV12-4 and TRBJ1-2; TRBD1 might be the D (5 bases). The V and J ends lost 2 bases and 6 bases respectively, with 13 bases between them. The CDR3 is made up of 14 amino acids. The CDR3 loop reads CASSLYQGPDGYTF. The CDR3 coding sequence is TGTGCCAGCAGTTTATACCAGGGTCCGGATGGCTACACCTTC.

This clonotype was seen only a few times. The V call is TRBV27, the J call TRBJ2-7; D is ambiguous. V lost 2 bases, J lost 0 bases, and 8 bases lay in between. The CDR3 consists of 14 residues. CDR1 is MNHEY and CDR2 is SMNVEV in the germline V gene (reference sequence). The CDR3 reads CASSLEVASYEQYF. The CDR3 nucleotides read TGTGCCAGCAGTTTAGAAGTCGCCTCCTACGAGCAGTACTTC.

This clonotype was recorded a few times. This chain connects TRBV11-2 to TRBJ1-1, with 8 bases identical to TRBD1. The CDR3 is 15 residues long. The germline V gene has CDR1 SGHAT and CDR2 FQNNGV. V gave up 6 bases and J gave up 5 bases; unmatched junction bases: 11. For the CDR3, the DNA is TGTGCCAGCAGTTATAAACAGGGGGGAGGGACTGAAGCTTTCTTT. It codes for CASSYKQGGGTEAFF.

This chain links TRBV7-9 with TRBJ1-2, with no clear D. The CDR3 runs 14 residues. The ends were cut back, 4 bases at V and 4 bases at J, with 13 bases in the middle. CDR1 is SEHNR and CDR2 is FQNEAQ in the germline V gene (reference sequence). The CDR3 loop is CASSSLTTFYGYTF. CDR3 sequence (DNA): TGTGCCAGCAGCTCCTTGACAACGTTCTATGGCTACACCTTC.

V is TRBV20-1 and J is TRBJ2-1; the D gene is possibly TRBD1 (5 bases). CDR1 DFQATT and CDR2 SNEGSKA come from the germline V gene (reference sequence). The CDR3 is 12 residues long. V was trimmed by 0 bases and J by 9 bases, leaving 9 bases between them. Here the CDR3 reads CSARETASEQFF. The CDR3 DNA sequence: TGCAGTGCTAGAGAGACAGCTTCTGAGCAGTTCTTC.

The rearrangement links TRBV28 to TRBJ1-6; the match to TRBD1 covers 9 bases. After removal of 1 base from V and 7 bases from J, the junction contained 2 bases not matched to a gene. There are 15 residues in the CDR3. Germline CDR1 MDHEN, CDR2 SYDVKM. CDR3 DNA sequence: TGTGCCAGCAGTTTATACGGGACAGGGAATTCACCCCTCCACTTT. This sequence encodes CASSLYGTGNSPLHF.

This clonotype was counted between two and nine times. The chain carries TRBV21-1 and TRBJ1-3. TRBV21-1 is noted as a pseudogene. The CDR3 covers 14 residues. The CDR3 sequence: CASSKIRRLNIIYF. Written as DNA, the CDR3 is TGTGCCAGCAGCAAAATAAGACGGCTAAACATCATATATTTT.

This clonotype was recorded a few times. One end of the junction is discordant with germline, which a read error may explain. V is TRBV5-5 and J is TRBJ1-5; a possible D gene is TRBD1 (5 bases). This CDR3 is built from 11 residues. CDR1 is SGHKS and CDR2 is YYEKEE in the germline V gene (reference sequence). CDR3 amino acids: CASSLEGPEHF. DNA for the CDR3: TGTGCCAGCAGCTTGGAGGGGCCCGAGCATTTT. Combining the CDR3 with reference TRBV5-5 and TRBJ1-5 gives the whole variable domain DAGVTQSPTHLIKTRGQQVTLRCSPISGHKSVSWYQQVLGQGPQFIFQYYEKEERGRGNFPDRFSARQFPNYSSELNVNALLLGDSALYLCASSLEGPEHFGDGTRLSIL.

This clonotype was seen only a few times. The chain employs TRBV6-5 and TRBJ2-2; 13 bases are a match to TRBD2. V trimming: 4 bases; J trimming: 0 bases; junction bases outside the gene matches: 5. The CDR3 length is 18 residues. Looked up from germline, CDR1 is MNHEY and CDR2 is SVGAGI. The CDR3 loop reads CASSWTSGRAANTGELFF. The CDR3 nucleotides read TGTGCCAGCAGTTGGACTAGCGGGAGAGCAGCGAACACCGGGGAGCTGTTTTTT.

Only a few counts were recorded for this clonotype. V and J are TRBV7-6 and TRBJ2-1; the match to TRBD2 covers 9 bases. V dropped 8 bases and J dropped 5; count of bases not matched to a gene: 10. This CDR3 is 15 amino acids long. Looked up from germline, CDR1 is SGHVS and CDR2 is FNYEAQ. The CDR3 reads CASGRRAGGHNEQFF. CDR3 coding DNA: TGTGCCAGCGGCCGACGTGCGGGAGGGCACAATGAGCAGTTCTTC.

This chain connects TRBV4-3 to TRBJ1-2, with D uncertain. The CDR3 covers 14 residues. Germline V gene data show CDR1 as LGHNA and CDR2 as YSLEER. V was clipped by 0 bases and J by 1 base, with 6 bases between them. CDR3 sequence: CASSQEPSNYGYTF. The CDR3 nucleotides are TGCGCCAGCAGCCAAGAACCGAGTAACTATGGCTACACCTTC.

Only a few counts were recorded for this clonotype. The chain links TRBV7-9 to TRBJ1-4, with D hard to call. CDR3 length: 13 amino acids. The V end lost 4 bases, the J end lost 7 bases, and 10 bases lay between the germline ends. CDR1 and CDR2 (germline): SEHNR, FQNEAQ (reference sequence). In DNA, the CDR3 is TGTGCCAGCAGCTGGGTGCGGAGTGAAAAACTGTTTTTT. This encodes CASSWVRSEKLFF.

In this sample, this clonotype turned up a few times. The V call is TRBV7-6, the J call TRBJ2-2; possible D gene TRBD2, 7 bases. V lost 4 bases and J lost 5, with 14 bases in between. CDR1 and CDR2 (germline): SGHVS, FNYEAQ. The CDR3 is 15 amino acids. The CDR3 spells CASSSPGGLTGELFF. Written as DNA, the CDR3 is TGTGCCAGCAGCTCACCGGGGGGCCTTACCGGGGAGCTGTTTTTT.

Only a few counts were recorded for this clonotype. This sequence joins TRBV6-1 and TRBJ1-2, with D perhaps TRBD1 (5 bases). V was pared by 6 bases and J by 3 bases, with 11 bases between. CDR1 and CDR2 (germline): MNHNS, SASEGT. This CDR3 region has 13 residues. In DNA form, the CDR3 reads TGTGCCAGCAGAGACGACAGACACTATGGCTACACCTTC. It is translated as CASRDDRHYGYTF.

The DNA for the CDR3 is TGCGCCAGCAGCCAAGACGTGGTCGATGGAAATCAGCCCCAGCATTTT. Translated: CASSQDVVDGNQPQHF. The rearrangement links TRBV4-3 to TRBJ1-5, with no clear D. This CDR3 region has 16 residues. CDR1 is LGHNA and CDR2 is YSLEER in the germline V gene. The V end lost 0 bases, the J end lost 4 bases, and 13 bases lay between the germline ends.